The clone carrying this T cell receptor (beta chain) came up once. Its antigen is unknown. Sequencing was performed with immunoSEQ multiplex PCR; in TCRdb, only in-frame clones are kept and a portion is missing. The sample lists 98,000 or so clones, 85% to 90% occurring once. This record comes from a study of OX40 agonist ivuxolimab in advanced cancers. Study-level points and caveats: Antigen specificity of clonally expanded peripheral T cells was not established. Blood T cells, both CD4+ and CD8+, expanded clonally by week 6 at 0.1 to 3.0 mg/kg.

Patients with a history of autoimmune disease or on systemic immunosuppression were excluded. Trimming at V came to 2 bases and at J to 7 bases, leaving 9 bases not matched to a gene. Germline lookup yields CDR1 GTSNPN and CDR2 SVGIG (reference sequence). CDR3 length: 14 amino acids. The origin of this receptor is an adult with an advanced solid tumor such as melanoma, head and neck, liver or kidney cancer. Source: CD4+ or CD8+ T cells sorted from blood, taken in a trial of the OX40 agonist ivuxolimab. This sequence joins TRBV30 and TRBJ1-2; 8 positions agree with TRBD1. CDR3 sequence: CAWSPQQGVAGYTF. CDR3 nucleotide sequence: TGTGCCTGGAGTCCTCAACAGGGGGTGGCTGGCTACACCTTC.